This section outlines one T cell receptor (beta chain) sequence together with its context. The antigen remains unidentified. CDR1 is MGHRA, CDR2 YSYEKL, per germline. V lost 3 bases, J lost 4 bases, and 6 bases lay in between. The CDR3 is 13 residues long. This sample stems from a study of blood T cells in healthy people across ages. Every donor contributed about 10 milliliters of peripheral blood by blood draw. Study results and limitations: It was found that TCR beta diversity correlated strongly with the percentage of naive T cells. Whereas aged donors had fewer naive CD4+ cells, long-lived donors had more of them and higher diversity.

A second PCR, run for about 6 to 12 cycles, used a sample-barcoded 5' primer plus a J-beta primer mix. Every cDNA molecule carried a tag from a template-switch adaptor bearing 12 random nucleotides. Via MiXCR, TCRdb re-called the 5' RACE reads, giving one row per CDR3 protein. Of about 1,400,000 distinct CDR3 sequences listed, roughly 45% are singletons. This sequence was found in a woman between 18 and 29 years old in good health. This chain joins TRBV4-1 and TRBJ2-2; D unresolved. Sequencing input: blood. Here the CDR3 DNA reads TGCGCCAGCAGCCATATTAGCACCGGGGAGCTGTTTTTT. This gives the protein CASSHISTGELFF.